The 20 T cell receptor beta chains presented below share a single source sample, sequenced in a study of blood T cell repertoires in COVID-19. The protocol was immunoSEQ multiplex PCR, while the TCRdb copy is restricted to in-frame clones and leaves out a portion. The sample carries some 120,000 clones, around 80% recorded once. The sequencing sample was made of peripheral blood. The receptors shown here come from a woman aged 55-69 years with acute or convalescent COVID-19.

The chain recombines TRBV12-3 or TRBV12-4 with TRBJ1-1; D is undetermined. V was cut by 3 bases and J by 1 base, with 6 bases left in between. The length of the CDR3 is 13 residues. The CDR3 nucleotides read TGTGCCAGCAGTTTCGGGGAGAACACTGAAGCTTTCTTT. It is translated as CASSFGENTEAFF.

CDR3 protein: CASSPGQRGNSPLHF. The CDR3 region has the DNA TGTGCCAGCAGCCCCGGACAGCGAGGCAATTCACCCCTCCACTTT. This chain uses TRBV3-1 (or the pseudogene TRBV3-2) with TRBJ1-6; TRBD1 is a possible D gene (6 bases). Germline-derived CDR1 and CDR2 are LGHDT and YNNKEL (reference sequence). The CDR3 runs 15 residues. V lost 4 bases and J 7 bases, leaving 14 bases between the germline ends.

The chain joins TRBV9 to TRBJ1-5; no definite D call. The CDR3 has 14 amino acids. CDR1 SGDLS and CDR2 YYNGEE come from the germline V gene. V was pared by 4 bases and J by 6 bases, with 14 bases between. The CDR3 protein is CASSSPGESQPQHF. The CDR3 nucleotides read TGTGCCAGCAGCAGTCCAGGTGAGAGTCAGCCCCAGCATTTT.

The CDR3 loop is CASSLRARGTEAFF. CDR3 in DNA: TGTGCCAGCAGCTTACGAGCGCGGGGCACTGAAGCTTTCTTT. J is TRBJ1-1 and V is TRBV11-2; D uncertain. V was trimmed by 2 bases and J by 4 bases, leaving 11 bases between them. Per germline, CDR1 SGHAT and CDR2 FQNNGV. The CDR3 loop spans 14 amino acids.

The genes are TRBV7-3 and TRBJ2-5, with D perhaps matching TRBD1 (7 bases). The CDR3 contains 13 residues. Trimming pared 4 bases from V and 4 bases from J, leaving 10 bases between. CDR1 and CDR2 (germline): SGHTA, FQGTGA. The CDR3 protein is CASSSQGGETQYF. The CDR3 DNA reads TGTGCCAGCAGCTCCCAGGGGGGAGAGACCCAGTACTTC.

The J gene is TRBJ2-5, the V gene TRBV23-1; 8 bases align to TRBD2. TRBV23-1 qualifies as an ORF whose function is uncertain. The V and J ends lost 5 bases and 0 bases, in that order; junction bases with no gene match: 14. This CDR3 has 18 residues. CDR3 residues: CASSGVHSGALYQETQYF. CDR3 coding DNA: TGCGCCAGCAGTGGGGTACATAGCGGGGCGTTGTACCAAGAGACCCAGTACTTC.

This clone turned up a few times. CDR3 in amino acids: CASSIEGNLVGGYTF. The CDR3 coding sequence is TGTGCCAGTAGTATAGAGGGCAACCTCGTTGGTGGCTACACCTTC. The V and J genes are TRBV19 and TRBJ1-2; unclear D gene. CDR1 and CDR2 from the germline V gene are LNHDA and SQIVND (reference sequence). V gave up 0 bases and J gave up 7 bases, with 15 bases separating them. CDR3 length: 15 residues.

This chain joins TRBV7-8 and TRBJ1-5; D is possibly TRBD1 (6 bases). V was pared by 7 bases and J by 7 bases, with 14 bases between. This CDR3 contains 13 residues. Germline CDR1 and CDR2: SGHVS and FQNEAQ. DNA of the CDR3: TGTGCCAGCACCTCAGGGGCCGGGCAGCCCCAGCATTTT. Its translation is CASTSGAGQPQHF.

This clone has more than one count but fewer than ten. The gene calls are TRBV10-3 and TRBJ1-3; no clear D. CDR1 and CDR2 from the germline V gene are ENHRY and SYGVKD. The CDR3 runs to 12 residues. V was pared by 6 bases and J by 8 bases, with 11 bases between. As DNA, the CDR3 is TGTGCCATCAGCCCGGAGGGCTACACCATATATTTT. Translating it yields CAISPEGYTIYF.

The chain couples TRBV5-1 to TRBJ2-5, with 8 nucleotides matching TRBD2. The CDR3 has 17 residues. Trimming cost V 0 bases and J 3 bases; bases outside gene matches: 10. Looked up from germline, CDR1 is SGHRS and CDR2 is YFSETQ. The CDR3 DNA reads TGCGCCAGCAGCTTGGGGTATATAAGCGGGGGAGAAGAGACCCAGTACTTC. Its translation is CASSLGYISGGEETQYF.

The rearrangement links TRBV27 to TRBJ1-2, with D possibly matching TRBD1 (5 bases). The ends were cut back, 4 bases at V and 0 bases at J, with 18 bases in the middle. The CDR3 covers 17 residues. The V gene's germline CDR1 is MNHEY and CDR2 SMNVEV (reference sequence). CDR3 coding DNA: TGTGCCAGCAGTTCCCTCTTTACGACAGCTGCTAACTATGGCTACACCTTC. This encodes CASSSLFTTAANYGYTF.

The rearrangement uses TRBV3-1 (or the pseudogene TRBV3-2) and TRBJ1-3; 7 positions agree with TRBD1. Germline V gene sequence: CDR1 LGHDT, CDR2 YNNKEL (reference sequence). The length of the CDR3 is 18 residues. The junction had 14 bases not matched to a gene; V was cut back by 6 bases and J by 0 bases. CDR3 DNA sequence: TGTGCCAGCAGGTTCTTAAATCCGGGACAGAGCTCTGGAAACACCATATATTTT. Amino acid sequence: CASRFLNPGQSSGNTIYF.

This clone came up a few times. V is TRBV30 and J is TRBJ1-5; tentatively, D is TRBD1 (5 bases). V lost 7 bases, J lost 4 bases, and 11 bases lay in between. Looked up from germline, CDR1 is GTSNPN and CDR2 is SVGIG (reference sequence). This CDR3 is 12 amino acids long. The DNA for the CDR3 is TGTGCCTCCCAGGGTGGAAATCAGCCCCAGCATTTT. Its translation is CASQGGNQPQHF.

This chain links TRBV10-1 with TRBJ2-7; 8 positions agree with TRBD2. Trimming cost V 3 bases and J 0 bases; bases outside gene matches: 7. From germline, CDR1 is WNHNN and CDR2 SYGVQD (reference sequence). The CDR3 length is 16 residues. The CDR3, as DNA: TGCGCCAGCAGTGACCCGCGGGGGGAAGGCTCCTACGAGCAGTACTTC. Amino acids: CASSDPRGEGSYEQYF.

V gene TRBV6-5 combines with J gene TRBJ2-5, with D possibly being TRBD2 (5 bases). Germline V gives CDR1 MNHEY, CDR2 SVGAGI. This CDR3 region has 15 residues. Trimming pared 7 bases from V and 1 base from J, leaving 16 bases between. This CDR3 is CASNRGRGPQETQYF. In DNA, the CDR3 is TGTGCCAGCAATCGCGGTCGGGGTCCCCAAGAGACCCAGTACTTC.

The rearrangement links TRBV14 to TRBJ1-2, with TRBD1 as a possible D gene (5 bases). Germline CDR1 SGHDN, CDR2 FVKESK. This CDR3 spans 15 amino acids. V was shortened by 0 bases and J by 4 bases, with 12 bases between the two germline ends. CDR3 nucleotide sequence: TGTGCCAGCAGCCAAGATGGGGCCCTACTCTATGGCTACACCTTC. This translates into CASSQDGALLYGYTF.

J is TRBJ1-5 and V is TRBV5-4; maybe TRBD1 (5 bases). Germline CDR1 reads SGHNT; CDR2 reads YYREEE (reference sequence). The V gene lost 3 bases and the J gene lost 4 bases, with 8 bases spanning the gap. This CDR3 contains 13 residues. CDR3 DNA: TGTGCCAGCAGCTCGGACACTAATCAGCCCCAGCATTTT. It is translated as CASSSDTNQPQHF.

The genes are TRBV6-5 and TRBJ1-5, with a weak D call TRBD1 (6 bases). The CDR3 spans 15 residues. Trimming removed 6 bases from V and 0 bases from J, with 12 bases in between. From germline, CDR1 is MNHEY and CDR2 SVGAGI. CDR3 residues: CASSLYRDSNQPQHF. CDR3 nucleotides: TGTGCCAGCAGCCTCTACAGGGATAGCAATCAGCCCCAGCATTTT.

This clone was detected a few times. This chain connects TRBV5-1 to TRBJ1-2, with TRBD1 identical over 11 bases. The germline gives CDR1 SGHRS, CDR2 YFSETQ. J gave up 8 bases and V 3 bases, and 6 bases lay outside the gene matches. The CDR3 loop spans 14 amino acids. Here the CDR3 reads CASSSGQGARGYTF. The CDR3 DNA reads as TGCGCCAGCAGCTCTGGACAGGGGGCGCGAGGCTACACCTTC.

The rearrangement links TRBV3-1 (or the pseudogene TRBV3-2) to TRBJ2-2, with D unclear. V was clipped by 0 bases and J by 4 bases, with 15 bases between them. CDR1 and CDR2 from the germline V gene are LGHDT and YNNKEL (reference sequence). The CDR3 covers 17 residues. CDR3 DNA: TGTGCCAGCAGCCAAGATGCCCCTCTCGGGTTCACCGGGGAGCTGTTTTTT. Amino acids: CASSQDAPLGFTGELFF.